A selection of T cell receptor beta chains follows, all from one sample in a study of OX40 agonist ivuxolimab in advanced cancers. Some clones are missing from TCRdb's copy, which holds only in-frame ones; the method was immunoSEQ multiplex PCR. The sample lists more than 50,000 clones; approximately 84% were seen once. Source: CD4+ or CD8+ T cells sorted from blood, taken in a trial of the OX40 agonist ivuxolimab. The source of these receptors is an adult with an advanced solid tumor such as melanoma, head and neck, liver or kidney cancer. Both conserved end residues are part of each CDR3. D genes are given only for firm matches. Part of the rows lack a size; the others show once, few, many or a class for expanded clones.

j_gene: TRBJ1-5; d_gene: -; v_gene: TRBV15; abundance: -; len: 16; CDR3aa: CATSRGGSRGNQPQHF; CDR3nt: TGTGCCACCAGCAGAGGGGGGTCTAGAGGCAATCAGCCCCAGCATTTT
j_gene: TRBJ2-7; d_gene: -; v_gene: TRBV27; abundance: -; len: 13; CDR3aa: CASSPGPHYEQYF; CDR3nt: TGTGCCAGCAGTCCGGGACCGCACTACGAGCAGTACTTC
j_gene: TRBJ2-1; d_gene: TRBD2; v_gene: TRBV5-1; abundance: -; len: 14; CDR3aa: CASREISGNNEQFF; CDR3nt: TGCGCCAGCAGGGAGATTAGCGGGAACAATGAGCAGTTCTTC
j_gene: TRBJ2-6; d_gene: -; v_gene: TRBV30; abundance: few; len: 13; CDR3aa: CAWRGGGANVLTF; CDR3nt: TGTGCCTGGAGGGGCGGGGGGGCCAACGTCCTGACTTTC
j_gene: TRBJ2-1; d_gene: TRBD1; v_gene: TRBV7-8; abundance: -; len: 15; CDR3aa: CASSARDRIGVEQFF; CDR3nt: TGTGCCAGCAGCGCCCGGGACAGGATCGGTGTTGAGCAGTTCTTC
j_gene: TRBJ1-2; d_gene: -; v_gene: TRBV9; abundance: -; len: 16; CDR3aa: CASSVGPMSANYGYTF; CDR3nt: TGTGCCAGCAGCGTAGGCCCCATGAGTGCTAACTATGGCTACACCTTC
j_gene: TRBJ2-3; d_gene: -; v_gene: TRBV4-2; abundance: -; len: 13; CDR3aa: CASSPPDLDTQYF; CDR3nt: TGTGCCAGCAGCCCCCCCGACTTAGATACGCAGTATTTT
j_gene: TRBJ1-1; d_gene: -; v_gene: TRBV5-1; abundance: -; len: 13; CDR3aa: CASSPVGADEAFF; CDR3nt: TGCGCCAGCAGCCCGGTCGGGGCGGACGAAGCTTTCTTT
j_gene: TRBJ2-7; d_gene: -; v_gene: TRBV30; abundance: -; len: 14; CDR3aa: CAWSVLGSSYEQYF; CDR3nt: TGTGCCTGGAGTGTACTTGGGTCCTCCTACGAGCAGTACTTC
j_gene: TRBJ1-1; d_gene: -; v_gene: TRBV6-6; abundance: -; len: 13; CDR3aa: CASSLNGNTEAFF; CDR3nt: TGTGCCAGCAGTCTCAATGGGAACACTGAAGCTTTCTTT
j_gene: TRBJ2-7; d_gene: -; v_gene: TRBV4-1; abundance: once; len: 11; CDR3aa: CASSNWNEQYF; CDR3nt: TGTGCCAGCAGCAACTGGAACGAGCAGTACTTC
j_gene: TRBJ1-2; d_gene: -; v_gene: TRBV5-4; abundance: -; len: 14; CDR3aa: CASSLAAVLGGYTF; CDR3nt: TGTGCCAGCAGCTTGGCGGCAGTCCTGGGAGGCTACACCTTC
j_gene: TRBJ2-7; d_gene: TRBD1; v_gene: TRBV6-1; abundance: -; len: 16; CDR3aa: CASSGGLGTGPYEQYF; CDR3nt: TGTGCCAGCAGTGGGGGTCTCGGGACAGGCCCCTACGAGCAGTACTTC
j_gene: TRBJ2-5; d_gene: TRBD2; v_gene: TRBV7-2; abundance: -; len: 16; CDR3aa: CASSLTTSGDRETQYF; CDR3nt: TGTGCCAGCAGCTTAACAACTAGCGGGGATAGGGAGACCCAGTACTTC
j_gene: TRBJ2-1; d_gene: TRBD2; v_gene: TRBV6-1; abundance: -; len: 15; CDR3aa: CASRVLAGTYNEQFF; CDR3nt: TGTGCCAGCAGGGTTTTAGCGGGAACCTACAATGAGCAGTTCTTC
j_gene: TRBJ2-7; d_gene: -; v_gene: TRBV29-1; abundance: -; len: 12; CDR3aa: CSVSSGAYEQYF; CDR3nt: TGCAGCGTCTCTAGTGGGGCCTACGAGCAGTACTTC
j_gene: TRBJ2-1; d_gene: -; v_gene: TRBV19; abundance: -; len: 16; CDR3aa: CASSIYEGGGYNEQFF; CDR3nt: TGTGCCAGTAGTATATATGAGGGGGGCGGATACAATGAGCAGTTCTTC
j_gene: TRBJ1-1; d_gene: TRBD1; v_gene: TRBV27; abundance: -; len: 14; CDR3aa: CASSSPGTEREAFF; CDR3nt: TGTGCCAGCAGCTCCCCCGGGACAGAAAGAGAAGCTTTCTTT
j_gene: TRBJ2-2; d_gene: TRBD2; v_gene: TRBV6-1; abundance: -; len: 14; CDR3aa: CASSSGMGPGELFF; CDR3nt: TGTGCCAGCAGTAGCGGGATGGGCCCCGGGGAGCTGTTTTTT
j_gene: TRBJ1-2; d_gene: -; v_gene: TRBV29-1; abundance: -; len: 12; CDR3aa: CSVDTGEDGYTF; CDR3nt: TGCAGCGTTGATACCGGGGAGGATGGCTACACCTTC
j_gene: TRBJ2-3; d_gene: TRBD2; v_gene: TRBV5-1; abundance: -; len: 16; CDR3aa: CASSPGTSGSSDTQYF; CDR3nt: TGCGCCAGCAGCCCAGGGACTAGCGGGAGTTCAGATACGCAGTATTTT
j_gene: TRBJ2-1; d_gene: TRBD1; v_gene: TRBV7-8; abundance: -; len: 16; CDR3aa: CASSSQGTGSYNEQFF; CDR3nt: TGTGCCAGCAGCTCCCAGGGGACAGGGTCCTACAATGAGCAGTTCTTC
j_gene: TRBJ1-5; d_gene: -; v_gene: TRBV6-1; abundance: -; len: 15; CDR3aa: CASSYTTGYNQPQHF; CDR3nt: TGTGCCAGCAGCTACACTACAGGGTACAATCAGCCCCAGCATTTT
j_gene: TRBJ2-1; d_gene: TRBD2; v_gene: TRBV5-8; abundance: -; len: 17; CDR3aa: CATQTGQLAGGYNEQFF; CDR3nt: TGTGCCACCCAGACAGGGCAACTAGCGGGAGGTTACAATGAGCAGTTCTTC
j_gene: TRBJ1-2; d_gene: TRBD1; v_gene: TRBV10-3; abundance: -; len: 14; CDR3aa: CAISTGDVGEGYTF; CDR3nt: TGTGCCATCAGCACAGGGGATGTAGGCGAAGGCTACACCTTC
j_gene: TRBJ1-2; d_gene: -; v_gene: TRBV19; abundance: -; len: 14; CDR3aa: CASSMDGTYYGYTF; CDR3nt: TGTGCCAGTAGTATGGACGGAACATACTATGGCTACACCTTC
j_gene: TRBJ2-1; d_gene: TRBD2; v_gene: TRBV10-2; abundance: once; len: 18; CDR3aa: CASRGTSGRTLSYNEQFF; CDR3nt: TGCGCCAGCCGCGGGACTAGCGGGAGGACCCTCTCCTACAATGAGCAGTTCTTC
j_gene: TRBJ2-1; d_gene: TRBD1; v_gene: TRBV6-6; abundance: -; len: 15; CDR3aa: CASSPRTGFDNEQFF; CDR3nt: TGTGCCAGCAGCCCGCGGACAGGGTTCGACAATGAGCAGTTCTTC
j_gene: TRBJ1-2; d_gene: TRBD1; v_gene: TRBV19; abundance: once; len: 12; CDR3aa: CASRDRDYGYTF; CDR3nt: TGTGCCAGTAGGGACAGGGACTATGGCTACACCTTC
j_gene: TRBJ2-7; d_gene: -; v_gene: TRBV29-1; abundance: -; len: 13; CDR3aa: CSVKLGPSHEQYF; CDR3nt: TGCAGCGTTAAACTAGGCCCTTCTCACGAGCAGTACTTC
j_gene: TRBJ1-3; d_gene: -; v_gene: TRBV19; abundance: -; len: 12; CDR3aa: CASSTPRNTIYF; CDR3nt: TGTGCCAGTAGTACGCCGCGAAACACCATATATTTT
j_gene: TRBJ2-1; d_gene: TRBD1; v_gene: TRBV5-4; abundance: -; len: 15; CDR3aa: CASSLGQGVYNEQFF; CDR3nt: TGTGCCAGCAGCTTGGGACAGGGGGTATACAATGAGCAGTTCTTC
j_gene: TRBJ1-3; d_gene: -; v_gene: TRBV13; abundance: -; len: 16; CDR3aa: CASSWGRRSSGNTIYF; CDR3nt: TGTGCCAGCAGCTGGGGACGGAGGTCCTCTGGAAACACCATATATTTT
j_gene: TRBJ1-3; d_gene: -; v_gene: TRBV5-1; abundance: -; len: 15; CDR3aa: CASSLGGNSGNTIYF; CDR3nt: TGCGCCAGCAGCTTGGGCGGCAACTCTGGAAACACCATATATTTT
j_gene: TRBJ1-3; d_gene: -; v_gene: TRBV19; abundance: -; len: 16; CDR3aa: CASSIVRPTSGNTIYF; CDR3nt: TGTGCCAGTAGTATCGTTCGGCCGACCTCTGGAAACACCATATATTTT
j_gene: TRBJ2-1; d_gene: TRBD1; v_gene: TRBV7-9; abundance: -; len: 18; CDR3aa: CASSSTGGARDSYNEQFF; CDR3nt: TGTGCCAGCAGCTCAACAGGGGGCGCGAGGGATTCCTACAATGAGCAGTTCTTC
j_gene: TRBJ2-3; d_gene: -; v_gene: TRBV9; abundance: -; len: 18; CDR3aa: CASSSRGGEIHNGDTQYF; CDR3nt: TGTGCCAGCAGCTCCCGTGGGGGAGAGATTCACAATGGAGATACGCAGTATTTT
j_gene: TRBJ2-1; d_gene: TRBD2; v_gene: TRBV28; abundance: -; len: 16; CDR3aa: CASTPGSGKSYNEQFF; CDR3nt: TGTGCCAGCACACCGGGTAGCGGGAAGTCCTACAATGAGCAGTTCTTC
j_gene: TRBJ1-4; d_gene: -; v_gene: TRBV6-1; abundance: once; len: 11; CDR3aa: CASSLTLERIF; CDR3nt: TGTGCCAGCAGCCTCACGCTCGAACGGATTTTT
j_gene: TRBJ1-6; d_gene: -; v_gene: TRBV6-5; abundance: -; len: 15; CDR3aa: CASSVEKAGGQPLHF; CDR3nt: TGTGCCAGCAGTGTAGAGAAGGCTGGAGGTCAACCCCTCCACTTT
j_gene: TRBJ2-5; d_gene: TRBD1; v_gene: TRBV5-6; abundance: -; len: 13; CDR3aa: CASSWDSQETQYF; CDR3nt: TGTGCCAGCAGCTGGGACAGCCAAGAGACCCAGTACTTC
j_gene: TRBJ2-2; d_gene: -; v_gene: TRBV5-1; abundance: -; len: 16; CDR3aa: CASSLGQSTNTGELFF; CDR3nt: TGCGCCAGCAGCTTGGGACAGTCGACGAACACCGGGGAGCTGTTTTTT
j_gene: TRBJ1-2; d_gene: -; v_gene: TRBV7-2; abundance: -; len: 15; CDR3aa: CASSLAGGAYYGYTF; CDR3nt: TGTGCCAGCAGCTTAGCGGGGGGCGCTTACTATGGCTACACCTTC
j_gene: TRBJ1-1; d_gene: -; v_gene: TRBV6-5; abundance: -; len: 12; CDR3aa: CASSVRGREAFF; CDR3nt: TGTGCCAGCAGCGTGCGGGGTCGTGAAGCTTTCTTT
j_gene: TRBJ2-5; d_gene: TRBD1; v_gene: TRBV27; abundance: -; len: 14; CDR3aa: CATRTGRLGETQYF; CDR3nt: TGTGCCACCCGGACAGGGCGGCTAGGAGAGACCCAGTACTTC